This T cell receptor beta chain was obtained from a study of response to subunit inactivated influenza vaccine. Study conclusions and caveats: Few additional T cells are recruited per seasonal influenza vaccination, authors suggested.

In its sample, this clonotype was seen many times. Its specificity is unknown. TCRdb re-called the RT-PCR reads through MiXCR, storing one row per CDR3 protein. The data contain about 180,000 distinct CDR3 sequences, around 10% of them singletons. The sample in question was CD8+ T cells sorted from PBMCs, obtained roughly 24 months after vaccination. The source is a man aged 45 to 70 who received an inactivated influenza vaccine.

The CDR3 DNA sequence: TGCGCCAGCAGCCAAGGGTCCGTGGGCTACGAGCAGTACTTC. Translated: CASSQGSVGYEQYF. The gene calls are TRBV4-3 and TRBJ2-7, with D unresolved. Trimming pared 1 base from V and 3 bases from J, leaving 10 bases between. CDR3 length: 14 amino acids. Germline loops: CDR1 LGHNA, CDR2 YSLEER.